In its sample, the clone carrying this T cell receptor (beta chain) was seen once. The antigen remains undetermined. The repertoire was sequenced with immunoSEQ multiplex PCR; TCRdb's copy has only in-frame clones and lacks some. The sample has about 77,000 clones; roughly 90% are singletons. This CDR3 contains 14 residues. Germline assignment: CDR1 SGHTA and CDR2 FQGNSA. V was pared by 5 bases and J by 3 bases, with 10 bases between. This record belongs to a study of graft-versus-host responses after intestinal transplantation. Study summary: Anti-thymocyte globulin served as induction for all recipients, who then took tacrolimus and steroids for 3 to 4 years.

General study points: GvH clones detected in recipient marrow included some appearing first in ileum or blood.

The V call is TRBV7-2, the J call TRBJ1-4; a weak D match, TRBD1 (6 bases). The sequence came from a human patient who received an intestinal transplant, so some T cells may come from the graft donor. Sequenced material: PBMCs, taken 98 days after intestinal transplantation. The CDR3 DNA reads TGTGCCAGCAGCCTGACAGGTCCTAATGAAAAACTGTTTTTT. Translation: CASSLTGPNEKLFF.